This T cell receptor beta chain is from a study of cytomegalovirus exposure and HLA in healthy donors. Germline V gene data show CDR1 as SGHDT and CDR2 as YYEEEE. The CDR3 totals 13 residues. Between the trimmed V and J ends, which lost 4 bases and 6 bases, there was a span of 12 bases. A remark on this clone: Its antigen is still unknown.

Overall study results and limits: A list of 164 TCR beta chains associated with cytomegalovirus was given. The dataset shows that most TCR sequences were rare, while some public TCRs occurred in many donors.

Clones were read by immunoSEQ multiplex PCR, and TCRdb kept only the in-frame ones, dropping some. The data contain about 130,000 clones, about 87% of them singletons. V gene TRBV5-6 combines with J gene TRBJ2-3; no clear D. The sequence came from a woman aged 25-40 years in good health and CMV-seropositive. The sequenced sample was PBMCs. The CDR3 DNA is TGTGCCAGCAGCCCCGAGTCTGCTGATACGCAGTATTTT. It translates to CASSPESADTQYF.